Presented here are 7 T cell receptor beta chains from one specimen sequenced in a study of blood T cell repertoires in COVID-19. Sequenced by immunoSEQ multiplex PCR; TCRdb stores in-frame clones only, minus some. Here the sample spans approximately 210,000 clones, 80% to 90% being singletons. What was sequenced was PBMCs or T cells enriched from blood (not recorded which). These receptors all stem from a man between 25 and 39 years old in a cohort exposed to, infected with or recovered from COVID-19 (not recorded which).

The chain joins TRBV6-5 to TRBJ2-7; 7 nucleotides line up with TRBD2. Germline V gene lookup returns CDR1 MNHEY and CDR2 SVGAGI. After removal of 11 bases from V and 0 bases from J, the junction contained 13 bases not matched to a gene. The CDR3 is made up of 15 amino acids. CDR3 nucleotides: TGTGCCTCACGCCGGGGGACTACTGACTCCTACGAGCAGTACTTC. It is translated as CASRRGTTDSYEQYF.

The V and J genes are TRBV9 and TRBJ1-1; D is unresolved. Germline lookup yields CDR1 SGDLS and CDR2 YYNGEE. The CDR3 has 13 amino acids. Trimming left V 0 bases short and J 5 bases short, with 8 bases between. The CDR3 DNA reads TGTGCCAGCAGCGTAGTCGTCAGTACTGAAGCTTTCTTT. This sequence encodes CASSVVVSTEAFF.

The gene calls are TRBV27 and TRBJ2-1, with 11 bases aligning to TRBD2. J lost 10 bases, V lost 1 base, and 6 bases had no gene match. The CDR3 covers 15 residues. CDR1 MNHEY and CDR2 SMNVEV come from the germline V gene (reference sequence). The CDR3 loop is CASSLLLAGVGEQFF. Here the CDR3 DNA reads TGTGCCAGCAGTTTATTACTAGCGGGAGTAGGAGAGCAGTTCTTC.

The chain is built from TRBV7-9 and TRBJ1-1, with D tentatively TRBD1 (5 bases). This CDR3 contains 16 residues. Trimming left V 4 bases short and J 4 bases short, with 19 bases between. Germline V lookup: CDR1 SEHNR, CDR2 FQNEAQ (reference sequence). CDR3 residues: CASSSTEALSRTEAFF. In DNA form, the CDR3 reads TGTGCCAGCAGCTCGACAGAGGCGCTTAGTCGCACTGAAGCTTTCTTT.

This chain links TRBV19 with TRBJ1-2; D possibly corresponds to TRBD1 (6 bases). The germline gives CDR1 LNHDA, CDR2 SQIVND (reference sequence). V was shortened by 3 bases and J by 2 bases, with 10 bases between the two germline ends. The CDR3 length is 14 residues. The CDR3 DNA reads TGTGCCAGTAGTATTGGACAGCCAAACTATGGCTACACCTTC. Protein: CASSIGQPNYGYTF.

This chain links TRBV9 with TRBJ1-1; 8 bases match TRBD1. Trimming removed 4 bases from V and 4 bases from J; junction bases left unmatched: 9. The length of the CDR3 is 15 residues. Germline CDR1 reads SGDLS; CDR2 reads YYNGEE. This chain's CDR3 is CASSLEPTGVTEAFF. The CDR3 nucleotides read TGTGCCAGCAGCCTTGAGCCGACAGGGGTCACTGAAGCTTTCTTT. Together with reference TRBV9 and TRBJ1-1, the CDR3 gives the full variable domain: DSGVTQTPKHLITATGQRVTLRCSPRSGDLSVYWYQQSLDQGLQFLIQYYNGEERAKGNILERFSAQQFPDLHSELNLSSLELGDSALYFCASSLEPTGVTEAFFGQGTRLTVV.

The rearrangement joins TRBV20-1 to TRBJ1-6; no definite D call. The germline V gene has CDR1 DFQATT and CDR2 SNEGSKA (reference sequence). This CDR3 comprises 10 residues. Trimming removed 3 bases at V and 14 bases at J, with 8 bases between. Here the CDR3 reads CSASTGSLHF. CDR3 nucleotides: TGCAGTGCTAGTACGGGGTCCCTCCACTTT.